Sequencing of this TCR beta chain was carried out in a study of neurological immune-mediated disorders. This clonotype has ten or more counts. TCRdb re-called the 5' RACE reads with MiXCR, one entry per CDR3 protein. The sample lists 50,000 or so distinct CDR3 sequences; less than 4% were seen once. The CDR3 has 14 residues. V lost 3 bases, J lost 1 base, and 2 bases stayed unmatched. Germline CDR1 and CDR2: MGHRA and YSYEKL. The sequencing sample was made of PBMCs. The sequence was collected from a man in his sixties with multiple sclerosis. This chain links TRBV4-1 with TRBJ1-2; TRBD1 aligns across 7 bases. CDR3 DNA: TGCGCCAGCAGCCAGGGACAGTATAACTATGGCTACACCTTC. Its translation is CASSQGQYNYGYTF.